This entry concerns a single T cell receptor (beta chain). Antigen: not known. This sample stems from a study of T cell repertoires and HLA-DP antigens. TCRdb keeps only in-frame clones here, not all; method: immunoSEQ multiplex PCR. The sample consists of about 73,000 clones, roughly 78% of them appearing once. Material for sequencing was CD4+ T cells from PBMCs. The clonotype comes from a man between 60 and 70 years old in good health and CMV-seronegative.

CDR3 sequence (DNA): TGTGCCAGCAGCTTAGGCGGCGGGGACCCTTGGTCTGGCTACACCTTC. Encoded protein: CASSLGGGDPWSGYTF. The chain has TRBV7-9 and TRBJ1-2; a weak D match, TRBD1 (5 bases). CDR3 length: 16 amino acids. The V and J ends lost 1 base and 7 bases respectively, with 19 bases between them. The germline V gene has CDR1 SEHNR and CDR2 FQNEAQ (reference sequence).